This T cell receptor (beta chain) was identified in a study of blood T cell repertoires in COVID-19. Study-wide context: Acute-phase and convalescent COVID-19 samples originated in the United States, Italy and Spain. Sources were T cells, B-cell-depleted T cells, or PBMCs; the material itself was cDNA or gDNA.

The V gene lost 0 bases and the J gene lost 6 bases, with 9 bases spanning the gap. The CDR3 consists of 14 residues. Germline V gives CDR1 LGHNA, CDR2 YSLEER. Clones were sequenced by immunoSEQ multiplex PCR, and TCRdb holds only the in-frame ones, with some missing. This sample yields 300,000 to 400,000 clones, of which around nine tenths are seen a single time; roughly 3.3% belongs to the top ten. This chain uses TRBV4-3 with TRBJ2-1; no definite D call. The specimen sequenced was peripheral blood. This receptor was taken from a woman between 18 and 30 years old who had recovered from COVID-19. For the CDR3, the DNA is TGCGCCAGCAGCCAAGATTCGAGAGGCAATGAGCAGTTCTTC. It encodes CASSQDSRGNEQFF.